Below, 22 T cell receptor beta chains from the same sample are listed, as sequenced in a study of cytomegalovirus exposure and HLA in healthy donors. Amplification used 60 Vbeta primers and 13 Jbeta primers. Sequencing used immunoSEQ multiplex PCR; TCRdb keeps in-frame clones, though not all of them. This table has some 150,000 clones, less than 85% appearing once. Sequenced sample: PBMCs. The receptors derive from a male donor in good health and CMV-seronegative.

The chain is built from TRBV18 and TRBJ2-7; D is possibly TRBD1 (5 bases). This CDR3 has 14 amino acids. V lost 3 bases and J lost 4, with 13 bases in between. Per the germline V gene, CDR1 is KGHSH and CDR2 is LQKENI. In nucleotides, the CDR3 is TGTGCCAGCTCACCTGGGGCTGCACTTTACGAGCAGTACTTC. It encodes CASSPGAALYEQYF.

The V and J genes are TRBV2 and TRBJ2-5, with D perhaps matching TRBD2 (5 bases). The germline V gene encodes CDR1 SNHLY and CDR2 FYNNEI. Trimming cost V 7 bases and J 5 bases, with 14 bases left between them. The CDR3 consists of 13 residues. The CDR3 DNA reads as TGTGCCAGCACGCGAACCCCGGGGGAGACCCAGTACTTC. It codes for CASTRTPGETQYF.

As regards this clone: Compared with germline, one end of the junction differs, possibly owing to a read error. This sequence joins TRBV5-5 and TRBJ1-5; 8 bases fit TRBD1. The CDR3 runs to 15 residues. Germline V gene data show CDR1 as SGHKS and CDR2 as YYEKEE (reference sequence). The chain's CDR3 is CASSLASGGKQPQHF. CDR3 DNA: TGTGCCAGCAGCTTGGCCTCAGGGGGCAAGCAGCCCCAGCATTTT.

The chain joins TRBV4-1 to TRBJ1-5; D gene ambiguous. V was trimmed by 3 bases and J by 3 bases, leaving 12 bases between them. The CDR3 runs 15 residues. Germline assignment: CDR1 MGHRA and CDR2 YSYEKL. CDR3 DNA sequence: TGCGCCAGCAGCCACGGAGGAACCGCCAATCAGCCCCAGCATTTT. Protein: CASSHGGTANQPQHF.

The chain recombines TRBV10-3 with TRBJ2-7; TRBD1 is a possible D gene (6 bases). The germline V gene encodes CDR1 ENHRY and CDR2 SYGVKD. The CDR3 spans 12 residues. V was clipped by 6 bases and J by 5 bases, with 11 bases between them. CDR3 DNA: TGTGCCATCAGAGCAGGGGCCCACGAGCAGTACTTC. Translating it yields CAIRAGAHEQYF.

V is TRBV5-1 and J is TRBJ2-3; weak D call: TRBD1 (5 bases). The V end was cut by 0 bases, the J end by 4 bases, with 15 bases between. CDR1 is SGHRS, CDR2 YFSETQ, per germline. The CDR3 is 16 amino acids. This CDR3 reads CASSLGGVGQADTQYF. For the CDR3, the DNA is TGCGCCAGCAGCTTGGGTGGAGTGGGGCAAGCAGATACGCAGTATTTT.

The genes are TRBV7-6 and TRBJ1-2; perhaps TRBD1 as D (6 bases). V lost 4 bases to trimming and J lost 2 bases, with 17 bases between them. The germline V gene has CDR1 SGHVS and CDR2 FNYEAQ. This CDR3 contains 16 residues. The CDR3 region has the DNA TGTGCCAGCAGCTCAGGTCGAACAGGGACGAACTATGGCTACACCTTC. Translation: CASSSGRTGTNYGYTF.

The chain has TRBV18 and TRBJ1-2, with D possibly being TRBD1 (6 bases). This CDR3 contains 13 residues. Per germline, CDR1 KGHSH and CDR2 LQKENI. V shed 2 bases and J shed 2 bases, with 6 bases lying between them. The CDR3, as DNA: TGTGCCAGCTCACCAGGACAGAACTATGGCTACACCTTC. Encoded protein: CASSPGQNYGYTF.

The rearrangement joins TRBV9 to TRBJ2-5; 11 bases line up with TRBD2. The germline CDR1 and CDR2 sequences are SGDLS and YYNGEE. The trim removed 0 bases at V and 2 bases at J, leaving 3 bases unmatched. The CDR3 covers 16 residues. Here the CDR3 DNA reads TGTGCCAGCAGCGTAGCAACTAGCGGGAGACAAGAGACCCAGTACTTC. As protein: CASSVATSGRQETQYF.

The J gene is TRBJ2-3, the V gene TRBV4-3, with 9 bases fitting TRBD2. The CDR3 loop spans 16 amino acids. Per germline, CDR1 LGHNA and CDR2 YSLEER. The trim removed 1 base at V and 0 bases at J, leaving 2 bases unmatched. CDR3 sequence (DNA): TGCGCCAGCAGCCAAGGACTAGCGGCTAGCACAGATACGCAGTATTTT. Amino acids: CASSQGLAASTDTQYF.

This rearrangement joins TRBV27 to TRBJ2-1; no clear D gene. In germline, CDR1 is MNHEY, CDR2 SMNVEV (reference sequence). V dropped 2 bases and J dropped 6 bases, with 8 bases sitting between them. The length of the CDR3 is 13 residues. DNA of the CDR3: TGTGCCAGCAGTTTAGGCTCGGGCAATGAGCAGTTCTTC. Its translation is CASSLGSGNEQFF.

CDR3 in amino acids: CASSALAGSNQPQHF. The CDR3 nucleotides are TGTGCCAGCAGCGCTCTAGCGGGGAGCAATCAGCCCCAGCATTTT. The gene calls are TRBV6-5 and TRBJ1-5; D remains unclear. Germline V gene data show CDR1 as MNHEY and CDR2 as SVGAGI. CDR3 length: 15 residues. V was pared by 6 bases and J by 1 base, with 13 bases between.

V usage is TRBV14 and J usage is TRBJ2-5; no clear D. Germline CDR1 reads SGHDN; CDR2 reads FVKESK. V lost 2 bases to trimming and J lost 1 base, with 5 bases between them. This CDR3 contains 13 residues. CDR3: CASSQRFQETQYF. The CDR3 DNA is TGTGCCAGCAGCCAACGTTTCCAAGAGACCCAGTACTTC.

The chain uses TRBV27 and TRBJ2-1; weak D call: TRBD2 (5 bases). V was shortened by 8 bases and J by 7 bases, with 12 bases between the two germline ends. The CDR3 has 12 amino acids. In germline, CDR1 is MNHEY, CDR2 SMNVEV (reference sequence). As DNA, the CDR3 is TGTGCCAGCGGGCGGGTGAGGAATGAGCAGTTCTTC. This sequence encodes CASGRVRNEQFF.

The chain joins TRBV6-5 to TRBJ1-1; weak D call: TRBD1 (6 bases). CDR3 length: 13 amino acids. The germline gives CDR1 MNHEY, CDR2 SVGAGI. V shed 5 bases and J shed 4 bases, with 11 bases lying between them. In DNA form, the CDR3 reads TGTGCCAGCAGTACAACAGGGATCACTGAAGCTTTCTTT. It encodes CASSTTGITEAFF.

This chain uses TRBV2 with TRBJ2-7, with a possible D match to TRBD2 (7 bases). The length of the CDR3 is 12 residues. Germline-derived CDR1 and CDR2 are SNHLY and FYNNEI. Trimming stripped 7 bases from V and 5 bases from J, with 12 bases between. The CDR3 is CASTGGADEQYF. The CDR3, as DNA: TGTGCCAGCACTGGGGGGGCCGACGAGCAGTACTTC. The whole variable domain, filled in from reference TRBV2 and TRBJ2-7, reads EPEVTQTPSHQVTQMGQEVILRCVPISNHLYFYWYRQILGQKVEFLVSFYNNEISEKSEIFDDQFSVERPDGSNFTLKIRSTKLEDSAMYFCASTGGADEQYFGPGTRLTVT.

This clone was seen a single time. The CDR3 nucleotides read TGCGCCAGCAGCTTGGCCCTGACAGGGAGGAACACTGAAGCTTTCTTT. Its translation is CASSLALTGRNTEAFF. V and J are TRBV5-1 and TRBJ1-1, with TRBD1 matching 7 bases. CDR3 length equals 16 residues. V shed 0 bases, J shed 1 base, and the junction held 6 bases outside the gene matches. Germline values: CDR1 SGHRS, CDR2 YFSETQ.

CDR3 DNA sequence: TGTGCCAGCAGTTCAGTGGGTGGACGAGGGGGTGAAGCTTTCTTT. Protein: CASSSVGGRGGEAFF. This chain connects TRBV28 to TRBJ1-1; D is perhaps TRBD1 (6 bases). The V end was cut by 4 bases, the J end by 7 bases, with 19 bases between. The CDR3 runs 15 residues. From germline, CDR1 is MDHEN and CDR2 SYDVKM.

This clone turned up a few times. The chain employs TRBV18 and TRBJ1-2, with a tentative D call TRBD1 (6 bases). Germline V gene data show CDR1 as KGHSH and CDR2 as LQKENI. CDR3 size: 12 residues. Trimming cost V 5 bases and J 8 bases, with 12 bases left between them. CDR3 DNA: TGTGCCAGCTCAAATCAGGGGAACGGCTACACCTTC. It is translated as CASSNQGNGYTF.

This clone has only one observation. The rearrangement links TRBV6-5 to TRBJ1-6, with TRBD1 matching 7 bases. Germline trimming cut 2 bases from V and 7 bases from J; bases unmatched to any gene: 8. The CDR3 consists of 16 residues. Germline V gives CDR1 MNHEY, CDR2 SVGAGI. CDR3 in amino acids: CASSYSIGTANSPLHF. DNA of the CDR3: TGTGCCAGCAGTTACAGTATTGGGACAGCAAATTCACCCCTCCACTTT.

CDR3: CASSPLGAGNEKLFF. The DNA of the CDR3 is TGTGCCAGCTCACCCTTGGGAGCCGGTAATGAAAAACTGTTTTTT. J is TRBJ1-4 and V is TRBV18; D is unresolved. From germline, CDR1 is KGHSH and CDR2 LQKENI. V was trimmed by 3 bases and J by 4 bases, leaving 12 bases between them. CDR3 length: 15 amino acids.

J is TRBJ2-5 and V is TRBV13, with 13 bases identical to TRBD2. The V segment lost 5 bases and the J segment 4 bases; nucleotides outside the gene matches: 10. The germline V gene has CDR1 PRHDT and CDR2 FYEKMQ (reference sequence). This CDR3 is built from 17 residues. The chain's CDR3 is CASSARLAGGPSETQYF. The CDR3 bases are TGTGCCAGCAGCGCCCGACTAGCGGGGGGCCCCTCAGAGACCCAGTACTTC.